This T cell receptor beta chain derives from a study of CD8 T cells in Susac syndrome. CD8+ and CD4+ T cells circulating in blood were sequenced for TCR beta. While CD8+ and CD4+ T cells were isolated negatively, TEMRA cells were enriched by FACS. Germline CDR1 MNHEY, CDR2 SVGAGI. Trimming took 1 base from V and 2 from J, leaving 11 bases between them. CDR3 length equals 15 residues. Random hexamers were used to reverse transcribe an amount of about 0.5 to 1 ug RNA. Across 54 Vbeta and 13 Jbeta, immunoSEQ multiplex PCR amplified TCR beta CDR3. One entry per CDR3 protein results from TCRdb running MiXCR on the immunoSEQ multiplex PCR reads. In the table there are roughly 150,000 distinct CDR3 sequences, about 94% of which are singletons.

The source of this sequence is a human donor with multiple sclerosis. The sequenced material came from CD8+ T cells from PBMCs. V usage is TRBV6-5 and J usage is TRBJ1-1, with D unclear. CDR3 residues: CASSYFLGGNTEAFF. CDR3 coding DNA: TGTGCCAGCAGTTACTTCCTCGGTGGAAACACTGAAGCTTTCTTT.